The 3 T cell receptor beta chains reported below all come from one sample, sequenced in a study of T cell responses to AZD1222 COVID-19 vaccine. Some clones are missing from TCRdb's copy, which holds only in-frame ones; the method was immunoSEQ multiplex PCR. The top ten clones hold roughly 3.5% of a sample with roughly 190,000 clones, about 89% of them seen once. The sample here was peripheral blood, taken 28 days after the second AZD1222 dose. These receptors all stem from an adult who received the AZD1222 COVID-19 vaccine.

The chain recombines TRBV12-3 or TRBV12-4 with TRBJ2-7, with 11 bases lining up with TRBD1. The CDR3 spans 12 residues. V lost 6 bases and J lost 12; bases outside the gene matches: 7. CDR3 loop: CASRQDRGRGYF. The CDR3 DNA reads TGTGCCAGCAGACAGGACAGGGGGCGCGGGTACTTC.

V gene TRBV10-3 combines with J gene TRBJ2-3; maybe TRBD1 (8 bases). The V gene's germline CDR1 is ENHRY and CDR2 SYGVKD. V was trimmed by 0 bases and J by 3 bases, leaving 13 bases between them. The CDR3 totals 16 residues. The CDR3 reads CAISESPQGGTDTQYF. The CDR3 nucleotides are TGTGCCATCAGTGAGTCGCCACAGGGGGGGACAGATACGCAGTATTTT.

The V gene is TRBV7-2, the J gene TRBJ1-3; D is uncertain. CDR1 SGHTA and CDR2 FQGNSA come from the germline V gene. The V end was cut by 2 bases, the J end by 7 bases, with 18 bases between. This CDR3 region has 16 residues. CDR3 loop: CASSLWISGSRNTIYF. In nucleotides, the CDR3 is TGTGCCAGCAGCTTATGGATTTCCGGGTCGAGGAACACCATATATTTT. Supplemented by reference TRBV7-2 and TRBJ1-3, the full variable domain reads GAGVSQSPSNKVTEKGKDVELRCDPISGHTALYWYRQSLGQGLEFLIYFQGNSAPDKSGLPSDRFSAERTGGSVSTLTIQRTQQEDSAVYLCASSLWISGSRNTIYFGEGSWLTVV.